This T cell receptor (beta chain) was captured by sequencing in a study of blood T cell repertoires in COVID-19. The CDR3 is 17 residues long. V lost 5 bases and J lost 2, with 20 bases in between. CDR1 SGHVS and CDR2 FQNEAQ come from the germline V gene. The Seattle patients, enrolled during active infection, were followed longitudinally. In the authors' methods: Reference gene primer amplification gave estimated nucleated cell counts. Method: immunoSEQ multiplex PCR; TCRdb's copy keeps in-frame clones and lacks some. That table is the source of V, J and clone size, and D and trimming were worked out from the DNA. The sample has some 180,000 clones; about 88% are singletons.

Sequenced sample: peripheral blood. The rearrangement links TRBV7-8 to TRBJ2-3, with D perhaps matching TRBD1 (6 bases). This TCR was recovered from a man aged 45-65 years with COVID-19, enrolled during active disease. For the CDR3, the DNA is TGTGCCAGCAGCCCAAAAGGAGACAGGACCCCCACAGATACGCAGTATTTT. Amino acid sequence: CASSPKGDRTPTDTQYF. Combining the CDR3 with reference TRBV7-8 and TRBJ2-3 gives the whole variable domain GAGVSQSPRYKVAKRGQDVALRCDPISGHVSLFWYQQALGQGPEFLTYFQNEAQLDKSGLPSDRFFAERPEGSVSTLKIQRTQQEDSAVYLCASSPKGDRTPTDTQYFGPGTRLTVL.